Below, one TCR beta chain is given with its context. The entry originates in a study of memory CD4+ T cells and cytomegalovirus serostatus. Single viable CD3+CD4+CD8-CD45RO+ cells were sorted as the memory CD4+ T cells. TCRdb's table, derived via immunoSEQ multiplex PCR, lists solely in-frame clones and lacks some. The sample yields 64,000 or so clones, over 60% seen once. The CDR3 runs 11 residues. Trimming left V 9 bases short and J 8 bases short, with 11 bases between. Germline CDR1 MDHEN, CDR2 SYDVKM. The chain employs TRBV28 and TRBJ1-3; D may be TRBD1 (5 bases). What was sequenced was memory CD4+ T cells from blood. This receptor was obtained from an adult in good health and CMV-seronegative. The CDR3 DNA sequence: TGTGCCAGGGGGCCGCTCTACACCATATATTTT. Amino acids: CARGPLYTIYF.